This T cell receptor (beta chain) was found in a study of response to subunit inactivated influenza vaccine. General study results and limits: The authors offered the suggestion that each seasonal influenza vaccination recruits few new T cells.

The CDR3 is 14 amino acids. The germline V gene has CDR1 MNHEY and CDR2 SVGAGI. V shed 8 bases and J 2 bases; nucleotides not matched to a gene: 7. TCRdb reanalysed the RT-PCR reads using MiXCR and keeps one entry per CDR3 protein. The data show more than 600,000 distinct CDR3 sequences, less than 20% seen once. This clonotype has more than one count but fewer than ten. Antigen unknown. The rearrangement links TRBV6-5 to TRBJ2-7, with 9 positions matching TRBD2. This material consisted of PBMCs from blood, taken more than 4 days after vaccination. The clonotype was recovered from a man aged 50 or older who received an inactivated influenza vaccine. CDR3 loop: CASGFSGGPYEQYF. As DNA, the CDR3 is TGTGCCAGCGGTTTTAGCGGGGGCCCCTACGAGCAGTACTTC.